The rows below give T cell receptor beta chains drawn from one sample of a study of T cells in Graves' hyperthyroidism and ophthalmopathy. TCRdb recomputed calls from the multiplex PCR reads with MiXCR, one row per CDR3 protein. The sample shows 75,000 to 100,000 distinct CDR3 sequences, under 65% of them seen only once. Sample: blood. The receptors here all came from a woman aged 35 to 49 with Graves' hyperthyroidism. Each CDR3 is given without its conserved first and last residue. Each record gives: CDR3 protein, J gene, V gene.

CDR3aa: ASSKTVYNSPLH; j_gene: TRBJ1-6; v_gene: TRBV9
CDR3aa: ASGLGQGDQPQH; j_gene: TRBJ1-5; v_gene: TRBV5-1
CDR3aa: AIREDGNTIY; j_gene: TRBJ1-3; v_gene: TRBV10-3
CDR3aa: ASKDGQASYGYT; j_gene: TRBJ1-2; v_gene: TRBV2
CDR3aa: ASSLHRADVSNQPQH; j_gene: TRBJ1-5; v_gene: TRBV19
CDR3aa: ATSDLSGAEQF; j_gene: TRBJ2-1; v_gene: TRBV24-1
CDR3aa: ASSFSKKGEHYGYT; j_gene: TRBJ1-2; v_gene: TRBV7-2
CDR3aa: ASSLGLVPYEQY; j_gene: TRBJ2-7; v_gene: TRBV7-2
CDR3aa: ASSLELNEQY; j_gene: TRBJ2-7; v_gene: TRBV7-8
CDR3aa: ASSQVALTILTDTQY; j_gene: TRBJ2-3; v_gene: TRBV4-1
CDR3aa: AGSEAF; j_gene: TRBJ1-1; v_gene: TRBV11-1
CDR3aa: ASRPPGQVDQPQH; j_gene: TRBJ1-5; v_gene: TRBV12-3/TRBV12-4
CDR3aa: ASSQGTEYGYT; j_gene: TRBJ1-2; v_gene: TRBV5-1
CDR3aa: AWGTGQGIDSPLH; j_gene: TRBJ1-6; v_gene: TRBV30